This TCR beta chain was found in a study of cytomegalovirus exposure and HLA in healthy donors. Profiling relied on immunoSEQ multiplex PCR, and the TCRdb table lists in-frame clones only, not all of them. The sample has around 350,000 clones, 75% to 90% seen once. Sequenced: PBMCs. The TCR comes from a woman between 18 and 30 years old in good health and CMV-seronegative.

CDR3 amino acids: CASRTTGRTYEQYF. CDR3 DNA sequence: TGTGCCAGCAGGACCACAGGGCGAACCTACGAGCAGTACTTC. This chain uses TRBV6-5 with TRBJ2-7; tentatively, D is TRBD1 (6 bases). Between the trimmed V and J ends, which lost 6 bases and 2 bases, there was a span of 14 bases. The CDR3 extends over 14 amino acids. Germline CDR1 and CDR2: MNHEY and SVGAGI.